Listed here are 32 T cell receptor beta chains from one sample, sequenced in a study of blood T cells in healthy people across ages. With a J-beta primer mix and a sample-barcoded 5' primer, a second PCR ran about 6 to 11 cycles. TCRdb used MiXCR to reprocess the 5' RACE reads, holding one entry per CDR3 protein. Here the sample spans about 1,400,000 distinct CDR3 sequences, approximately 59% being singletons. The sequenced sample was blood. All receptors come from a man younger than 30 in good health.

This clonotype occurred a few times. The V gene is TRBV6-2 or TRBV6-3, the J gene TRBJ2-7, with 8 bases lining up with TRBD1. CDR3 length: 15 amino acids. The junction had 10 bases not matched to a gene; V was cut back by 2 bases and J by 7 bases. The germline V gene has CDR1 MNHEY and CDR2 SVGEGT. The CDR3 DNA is TGTGCCAGCAGTTACCCCCAGGACAGGGCGAGGGAGCAGTACTTC. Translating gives CASSYPQDRAREQYF.

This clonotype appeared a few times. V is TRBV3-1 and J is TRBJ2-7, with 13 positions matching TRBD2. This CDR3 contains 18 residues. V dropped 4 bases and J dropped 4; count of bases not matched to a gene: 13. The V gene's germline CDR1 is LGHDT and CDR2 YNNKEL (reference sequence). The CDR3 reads CASSLGLAGVQHEYEQYF. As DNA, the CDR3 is TGTGCCAGCAGCCTTGGACTAGCGGGGGTTCAACACGAATACGAGCAGTACTTC.

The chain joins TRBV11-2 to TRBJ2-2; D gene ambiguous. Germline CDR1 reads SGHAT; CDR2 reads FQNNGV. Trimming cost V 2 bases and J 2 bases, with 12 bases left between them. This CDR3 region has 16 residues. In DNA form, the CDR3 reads TGTGCCAGCAGCTTATTCACAGAATTCAACACCGGGGAGCTGTTTTTT. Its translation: CASSLFTEFNTGELFF.

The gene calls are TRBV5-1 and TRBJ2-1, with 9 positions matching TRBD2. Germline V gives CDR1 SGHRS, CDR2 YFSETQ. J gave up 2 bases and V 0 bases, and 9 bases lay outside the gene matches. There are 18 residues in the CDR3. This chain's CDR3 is CASSLAFAGGRAYNEQFF. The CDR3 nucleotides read TGCGCCAGCAGCTTGGCCTTTGCGGGAGGGAGGGCCTACAATGAGCAGTTCTTC.

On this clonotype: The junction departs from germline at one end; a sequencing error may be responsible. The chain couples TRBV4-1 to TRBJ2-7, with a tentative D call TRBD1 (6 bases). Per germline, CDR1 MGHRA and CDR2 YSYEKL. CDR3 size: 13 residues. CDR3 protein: CASSQPGTYEQYF. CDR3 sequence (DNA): TGTGCCAGCAGCCAACCGGGGACATACGAGCAGTACTTC.

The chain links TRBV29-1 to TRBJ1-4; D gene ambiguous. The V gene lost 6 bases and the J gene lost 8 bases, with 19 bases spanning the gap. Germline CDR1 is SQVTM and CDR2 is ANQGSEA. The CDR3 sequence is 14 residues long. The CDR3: CSVGGLQAGEKLFF. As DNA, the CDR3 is TGCAGCGTCGGCGGGCTGCAGGCGGGCGAAAAACTGTTTTTT.

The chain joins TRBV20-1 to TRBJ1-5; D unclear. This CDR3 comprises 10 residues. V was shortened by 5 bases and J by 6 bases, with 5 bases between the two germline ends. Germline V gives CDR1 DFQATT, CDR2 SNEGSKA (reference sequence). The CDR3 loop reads CSAPFQPQHF. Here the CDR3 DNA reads TGCAGTGCTCCTTTTCAGCCCCAGCATTTT.

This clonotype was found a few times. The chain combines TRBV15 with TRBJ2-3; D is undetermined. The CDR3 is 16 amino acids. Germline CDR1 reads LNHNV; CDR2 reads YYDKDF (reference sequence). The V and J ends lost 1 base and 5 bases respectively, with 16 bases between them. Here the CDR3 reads CATSRVETAHVDTQYF. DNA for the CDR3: TGTGCCACCAGCAGAGTAGAAACGGCCCACGTAGATACGCAGTATTTT.

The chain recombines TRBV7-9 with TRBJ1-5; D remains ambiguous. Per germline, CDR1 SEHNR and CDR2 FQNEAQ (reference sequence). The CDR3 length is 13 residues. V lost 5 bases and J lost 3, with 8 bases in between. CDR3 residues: CASSHGLNQPQHF. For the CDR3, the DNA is TGTGCCAGCAGCCACGGACTCAATCAGCCCCAGCATTTT.

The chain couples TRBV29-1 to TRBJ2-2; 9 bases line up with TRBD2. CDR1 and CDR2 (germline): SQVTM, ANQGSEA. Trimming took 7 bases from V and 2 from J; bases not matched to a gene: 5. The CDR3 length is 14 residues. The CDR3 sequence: CSASAGGNTGELFF. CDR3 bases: TGCAGCGCTTCAGCGGGAGGCAACACCGGGGAGCTGTTTTTT.

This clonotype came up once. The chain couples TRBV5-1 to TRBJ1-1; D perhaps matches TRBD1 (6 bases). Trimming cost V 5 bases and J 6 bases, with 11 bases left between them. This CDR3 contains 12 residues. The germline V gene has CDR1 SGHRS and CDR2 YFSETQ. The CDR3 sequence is CASSSRGSEAFF. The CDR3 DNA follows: TGCGCCAGCAGTTCCAGGGGTTCTGAAGCTTTCTTT.

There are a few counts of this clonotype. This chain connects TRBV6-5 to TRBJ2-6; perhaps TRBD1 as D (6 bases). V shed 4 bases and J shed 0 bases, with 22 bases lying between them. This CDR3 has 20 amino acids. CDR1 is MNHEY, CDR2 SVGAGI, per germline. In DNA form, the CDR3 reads TGTGCCAGCAGTTCACAACCTGACAGGAGGTTGCACTCTGGGGCCAACGTCCTGACTTTC. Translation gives CASSSQPDRRLHSGANVLTF.

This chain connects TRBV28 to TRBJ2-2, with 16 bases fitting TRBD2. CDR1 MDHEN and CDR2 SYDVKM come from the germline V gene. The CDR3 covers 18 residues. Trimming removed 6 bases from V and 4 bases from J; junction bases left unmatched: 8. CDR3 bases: TGTGCCAGCAGCCCGGGACTAGCGGGGGGGACGACCACCGGGGAGCTGTTTTTT. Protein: CASSPGLAGGTTTGELFF.

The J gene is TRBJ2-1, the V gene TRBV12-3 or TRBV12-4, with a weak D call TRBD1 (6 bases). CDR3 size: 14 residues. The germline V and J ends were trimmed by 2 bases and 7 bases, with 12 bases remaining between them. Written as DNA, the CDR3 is TGTGCCAGCAGTTTATCGGCAGGGGTTAATGAGCAGTTCTTC. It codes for CASSLSAGVNEQFF.

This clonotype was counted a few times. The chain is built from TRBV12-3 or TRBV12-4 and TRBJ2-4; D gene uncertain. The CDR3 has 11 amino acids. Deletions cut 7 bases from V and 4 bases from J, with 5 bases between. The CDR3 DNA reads TGTGCCAGCACTACTAAAAACATTCAGTACTTC. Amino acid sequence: CASTTKNIQYF.

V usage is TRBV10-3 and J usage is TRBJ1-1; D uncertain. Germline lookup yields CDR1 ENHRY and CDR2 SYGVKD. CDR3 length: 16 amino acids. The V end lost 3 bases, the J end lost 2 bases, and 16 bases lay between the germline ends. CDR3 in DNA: TGTGCCATCAGTGATTTCGACCGTCTCTTAAACACTGAAGCTTTCTTT. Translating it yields CAISDFDRLLNTEAFF.

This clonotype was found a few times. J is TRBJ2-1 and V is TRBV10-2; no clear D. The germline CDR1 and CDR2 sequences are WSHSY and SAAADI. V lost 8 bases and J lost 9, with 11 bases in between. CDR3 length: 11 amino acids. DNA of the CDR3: TGCGCCAGCTTGGTTTCTAGTGAGCAGTTCTTC. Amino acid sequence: CASLVSSEQFF.

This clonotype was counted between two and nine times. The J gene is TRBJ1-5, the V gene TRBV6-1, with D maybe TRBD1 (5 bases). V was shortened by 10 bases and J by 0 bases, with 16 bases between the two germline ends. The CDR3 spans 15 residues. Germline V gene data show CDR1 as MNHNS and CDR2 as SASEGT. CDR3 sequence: CATAGQDYSNQPQHF. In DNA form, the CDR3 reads TGTGCCACCGCGGGGCAGGATTATAGCAATCAGCCCCAGCATTTT.

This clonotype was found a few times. CDR3 bases: TGTGCCAGCAGTCTGACAGGGGTTTTCGTTTCTGAAGCTTTCTTT. Protein sequence: CASSLTGVFVSEAFF. This rearrangement joins TRBV27 to TRBJ1-1; 8 nucleotides match TRBD1. Germline V gene lookup returns CDR1 MNHEY and CDR2 SMNVEV (reference sequence). Germline trimming cut 5 bases from V and 6 bases from J; bases unmatched to any gene: 11. The CDR3 covers 15 residues.

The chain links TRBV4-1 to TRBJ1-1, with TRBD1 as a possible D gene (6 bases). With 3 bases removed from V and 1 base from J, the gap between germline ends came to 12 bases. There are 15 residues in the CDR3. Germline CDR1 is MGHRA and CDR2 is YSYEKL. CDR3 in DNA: TGCGCCAGCAGCCAGGTCGACAGGACGAACACTGAAGCTTTCTTT. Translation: CASSQVDRTNTEAFF.

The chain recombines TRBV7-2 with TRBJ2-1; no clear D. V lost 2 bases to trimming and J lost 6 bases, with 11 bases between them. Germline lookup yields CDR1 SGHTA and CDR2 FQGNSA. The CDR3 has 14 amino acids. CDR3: CASSLMSRSNEQFF. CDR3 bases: TGTGCCAGCAGCTTAATGTCCCGCAGCAATGAGCAGTTCTTC.

The CDR3 DNA follows: TGTGCCAGCAGTATAACTAGCGGGAGAACCTACGAGCAGTACTTC. Its protein is CASSITSGRTYEQYF. J is TRBJ2-5 and V is TRBV27; 11 bases fit TRBD2. The J call may be faulty, since TRBJ2-7 better matches the DNA end. The CDR3 covers 15 residues. Germline CDR1 is MNHEY and CDR2 is SMNVEV (reference sequence).

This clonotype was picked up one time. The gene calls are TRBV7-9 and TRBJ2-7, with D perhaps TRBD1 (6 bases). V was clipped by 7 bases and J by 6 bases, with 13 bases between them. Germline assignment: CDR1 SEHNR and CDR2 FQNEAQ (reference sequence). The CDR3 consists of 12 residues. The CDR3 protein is CASTKQGTEQYF. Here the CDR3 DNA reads TGTGCCAGCACCAAACAGGGAACCGAGCAGTACTTC. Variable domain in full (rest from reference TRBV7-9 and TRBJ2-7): DTGVSQNPRHKITKRGQNVTFRCDPISEHNRLYWYRQTLGQGPEFLTYFQNEAQLEKSRLLSDRFSAERPKGSFSTLEIQRTEQGDSAMYLCASTKQGTEQYFGPGTRLTVT.

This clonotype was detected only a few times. As DNA, the CDR3 is TGTGCCAGCAGTTTTCCGGCGGCGGGGAGGAATGAGCAGTTCTTC. Translating gives CASSFPAAGRNEQFF. This chain joins TRBV12-3 or TRBV12-4 and TRBJ2-1; D possibly corresponds to TRBD2 (6 bases). The CDR3 covers 15 residues. V lost 3 bases to trimming and J lost 7 bases, with 16 bases between them.

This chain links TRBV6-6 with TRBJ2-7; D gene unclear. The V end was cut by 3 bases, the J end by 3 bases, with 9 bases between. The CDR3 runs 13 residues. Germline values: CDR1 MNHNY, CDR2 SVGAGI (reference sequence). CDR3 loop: CASSYTENYEQYF. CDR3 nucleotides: TGTGCCAGCAGTTATACCGAAAACTACGAGCAGTACTTC.

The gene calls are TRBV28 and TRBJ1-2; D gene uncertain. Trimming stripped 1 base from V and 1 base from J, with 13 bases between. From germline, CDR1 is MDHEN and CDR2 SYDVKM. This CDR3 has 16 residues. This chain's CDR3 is CASSLSLTAINYGYTF. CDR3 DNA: TGTGCCAGCAGTTTATCACTCACAGCAATTAACTATGGCTACACCTTC.

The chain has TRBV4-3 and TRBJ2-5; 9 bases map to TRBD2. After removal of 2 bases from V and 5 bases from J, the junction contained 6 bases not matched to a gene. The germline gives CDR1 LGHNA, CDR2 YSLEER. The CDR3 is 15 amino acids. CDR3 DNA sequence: TGCGCCAGCAGCCAACTTCCTAGCGGGGCGGAGACCCAGTACTTC. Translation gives CASSQLPSGAETQYF.

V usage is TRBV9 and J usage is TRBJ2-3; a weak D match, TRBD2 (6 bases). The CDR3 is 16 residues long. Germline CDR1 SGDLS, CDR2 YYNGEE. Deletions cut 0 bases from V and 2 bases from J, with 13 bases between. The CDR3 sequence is CASSVGRERTTDTQYF. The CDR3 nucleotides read TGTGCCAGCAGCGTAGGACGGGAGAGAACCACAGATACGCAGTATTTT. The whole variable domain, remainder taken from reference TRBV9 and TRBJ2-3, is DSGVTQTPKHLITATGQRVTLRCSPRSGDLSVYWYQQSLDQGLQFLIQYYNGEERAKGNILERFSAQQFPDLHSELNLSSLELGDSALYFCASSVGRERTTDTQYFGPGTRLTVL.

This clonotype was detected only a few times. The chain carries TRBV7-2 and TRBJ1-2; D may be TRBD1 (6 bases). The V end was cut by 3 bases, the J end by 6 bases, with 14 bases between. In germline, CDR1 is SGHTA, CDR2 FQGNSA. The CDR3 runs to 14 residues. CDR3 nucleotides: TGTGCCAGCAGCTTTCTGACAGGTCAAGATGGCTACACCTTC. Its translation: CASSFLTGQDGYTF.

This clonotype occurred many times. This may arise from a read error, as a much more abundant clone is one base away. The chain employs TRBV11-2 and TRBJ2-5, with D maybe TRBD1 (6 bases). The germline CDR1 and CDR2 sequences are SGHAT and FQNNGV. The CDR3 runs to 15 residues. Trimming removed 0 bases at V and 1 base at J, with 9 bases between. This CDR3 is CASSLDGGPQETQYF. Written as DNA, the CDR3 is TGTGCCAGCAGCTTAGATGGGGGCCCCCAAGAGACCCAGTACTTC.

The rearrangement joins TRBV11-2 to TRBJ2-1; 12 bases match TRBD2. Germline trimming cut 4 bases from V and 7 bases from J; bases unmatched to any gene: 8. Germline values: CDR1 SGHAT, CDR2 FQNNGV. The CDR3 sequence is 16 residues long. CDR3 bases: TGTGCCAGCAGCTATCTAGCGGGGGGGCAGGGGAATGAGCAGTTCTTC. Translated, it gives CASSYLAGGQGNEQFF. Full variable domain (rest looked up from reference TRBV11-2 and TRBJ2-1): EAGVAQSPRYKIIEKRQSVAFWCNPISGHATLYWYQQILGQGPKLLIQFQNNGVVDDSQLPKDRFSAERLKGVDSTLKIQPAKLEDSAVYLCASSYLAGGQGNEQFFGPGTRLTVL.

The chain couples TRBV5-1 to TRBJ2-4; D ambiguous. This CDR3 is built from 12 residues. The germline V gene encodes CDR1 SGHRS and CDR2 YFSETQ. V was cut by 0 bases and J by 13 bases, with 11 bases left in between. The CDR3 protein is CASSLGTPDQYF. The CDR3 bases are TGCGCCAGCAGCTTGGGGACCCCGGACCAGTACTTC.